The present TCR beta chain was sequenced within a study of T cells in Graves' hyperthyroidism and ophthalmopathy. Study findings and constraints: Stable hyperthyroidism was separated from ophthalmopathy by a model based on 13 V-J features. The blood repertoire included most of the expanded thyroid clonotypes above 0.001.

This clonotype was recorded a few times. Its antigen is not known. The CDR3 runs to 16 residues. Trimming shortened V by 4 bases and J by 2 bases, and 15 bases separated the two germline ends. Germline loops: CDR1 SGHRS, CDR2 YFSETQ. The study excluded patients with uncontrolled infection, other autoimmune disease, pregnancy or lactation. RNA transcripts were the template for amplifying TCR beta CDR3 regions. HTBI primers were employed in a first-round RT-PCR of the TCR CDR3. Each CDR3 protein gets one entry after TCRdb re-called the multiplex PCR reads with MiXCR. The sample has some 490,000 distinct CDR3 sequences; around a fifth are singletons.

Specimen: blood. The clonotype was recovered from a woman in her seventies with Graves' ophthalmopathy. This chain links TRBV5-1 with TRBJ2-2; tentative D call: TRBD2 (6 bases). In DNA, the CDR3 is TGCGCCAGCAGCAGGCTAGCGAACTTCAACACCGGGGAGCTGTTTTTT. Translated, it gives CASSRLANFNTGELFF. Filled out from reference TRBV5-1 and TRBJ2-2, the complete variable domain reads KAGVTQTPRYLIKTRGQQVTLSCSPISGHRSVSWYQQTPGQGLQFLFEYFSETQRNKGNFPGRFSGRQFSNSRSEMNVSTLELGDSALYLCASSRLANFNTGELFFGEGSRLTVL.